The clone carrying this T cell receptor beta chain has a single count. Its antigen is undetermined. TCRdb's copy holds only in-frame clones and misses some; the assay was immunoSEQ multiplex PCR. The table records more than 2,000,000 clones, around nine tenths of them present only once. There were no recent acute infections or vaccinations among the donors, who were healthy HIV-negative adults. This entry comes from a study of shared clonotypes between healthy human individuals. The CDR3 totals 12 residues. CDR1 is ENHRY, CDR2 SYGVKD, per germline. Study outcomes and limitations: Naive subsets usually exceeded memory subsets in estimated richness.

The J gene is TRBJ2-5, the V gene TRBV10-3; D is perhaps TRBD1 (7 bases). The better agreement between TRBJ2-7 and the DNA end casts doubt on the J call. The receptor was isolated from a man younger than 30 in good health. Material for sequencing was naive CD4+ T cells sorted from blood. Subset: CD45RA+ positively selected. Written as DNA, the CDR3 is TGTGCCATCAGTCCAGGGGGGAACGAGCAGTACTTC. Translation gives CAISPGGNEQYF.